This entry concerns a single TCR beta chain. This clonotype has a handful of counts. Its antigen target is currently unknown. No conserved phenylalanine or tryptophan is present at the end of the CDR3, so a read error is the likely explanation. Bulk unsorted tissue served as the source for RNA extraction, and RNA quality was assessed using a NanoDrop ND-1000 and an Agilent 2100. Normal lung samples were distant non-tumor tissue taken more than 3 cm from the tumor edge. Donors were newly diagnosed lung cancer patients admitted for thoracic surgery in China between August and November 2014, without prior chemotherapy. The study excluded patients who had received radiotherapy or chemotherapy before or who had another cancer at the same time. Pieces of surgical tissue measuring about 1-2.1 cm3 were kept in RNAlater solution and stored at -80 degrees C until use. The source of the sample is a study of tumor and adjacent non-tumor tissue in lung cancer (dated by TCRdb to the late 2010s). In terms of the full investigation: By cancer type, the cohort comprised approximately 12 adenocarcinoma patients, a couple of squamous cell carcinoma patients and 1 small cell lung cancer patient. Some 30 paired specimens, one tumor and one normal lung sample per patient, were profiled by TCRbeta CDR3 sequencing. The study compared bulk TCRbeta repertoires from lung tumor tissue and matched distant non-tumor lung tissue of approximately 14 lung cancer patients. Ages among the roughly 15 patients ranged from about 31 to 80 years, there were approximately ten men and 5 women, and disease was at TNM stage I to III. In total, sequencing yielded approximately 130,000,000 productive TCRbeta reads, which works out to an average of approximately 4 million reads per sample.

Overall study results and their limits: Younger patients had significantly higher TCR diversity, and higher tumor TCR diversity was associated with shorter overall and disease-free survival. Tumor tissue showed significantly greater TCR diversity (inverse Simpson) than normal lung tissue (431.37 vs 166.20, P = 0.0075, Mann-Whitney U test). The methods do not name the sequencing platform or mention unique molecular identifiers. Only around 15 patients were included in the cohort, and the need for larger samples and more detailed clinical data was noted by the authors. Because peripheral blood was not sequenced, the blood TCRbeta repertoires of the lung cancer patients in the study went unexamined. The top 100 clones accounted for a significantly larger cumulative portion of the repertoire in normal lung than in tumor tissue.

Trimmed from V: 2 bases; trimmed from J: 7 bases; junction bases lacking a gene match: 13. The CDR1 and CDR2 encoded by the germline V gene are MGHRA and YSYEKL. The CDR3 has 17 amino acids, counting both end residues. Only CDR3 DNA remains: 51 bases, in frame from the first base. Library preparation was by multiplex PCR. Reads for this sample came from an Illumina HiSeq 2500. TCRbeta libraries were constructed through three rounds of nested PCR with primers (Table S4) according to protocols adapted from ARM-PCR. Before sequencing, PCR products in the 200-500 bp range were cut out of the gel and cleaned up using the QIAquick gel extraction kit. On the authors' methods: Reads were cleaned with Trimmomatic, merged with FLASH into complete CDR3 sequences, and assigned to V(D)J germline segments with MiTCR. Clonal diversity was calculated as the inverse Simpson's index using VDJtools. In-frame sequences without a premature stop codon were defined as productive reads. In-frame beta chains were kept once TCRdb had trimmed the public reads at Q25 with fastp and called clones with MiXCR. Rows are combined by CDR3 protein, so each entry shows the most common genes and DNA. Clone size and V and J calls follow TCRdb, not the original study. The table for this sample lists around 99,000 distinct CDR3 sequences; around 57% of them were counted only once. Of the sample, 19% falls within the top ten clones.

The receptor chain draws on TRBV4-1 and TRBJ2-1, with 8 bases in between that match TRBD2. The origin of this receptor is a man aged 55 to 70 with non-small cell lung cancer. The specimen sequenced was distant non-tumor lung tissue. The DNA sequence follows: TGCGCCAGCAGCCAACTTAGGACCAGCGGGAGCGGGAATGAGCAGTTCCTC. Its translation is CASSQLRTSGSGNEQFL.